These T cell receptor beta chains were read from a single sample in a study of neoadjuvant anti-PD-1 for oral cavity cancer. The protocol was immunoSEQ multiplex PCR, while the TCRdb copy is restricted to in-frame clones and leaves out a portion. The sample records 75,000 or so clones, 70% to 85% being singletons. The sequenced sample was PBMCs, obtained before nivolumab (anti-PD-1) treatment. The origin of the receptors is a person between 40 and 85 years old with oral cavity squamous cell carcinoma. Both conserved end residues are part of each CDR3. D genes are given only for firm matches. Rows give clone size only sometimes, using once, few, many, or a class for an expanded clone.

clone_size: .; j_call: TRBJ2-7; d_call: .; v_call: TRBV6-5; cdr3_nt: TGTGCCAGCAGTTACTCGGCCAGGGTCCAATACGAGCAGTACTTC; cdr3_aa: CASSYSARVQYEQYF
clone_size: .; j_call: TRBJ1-1; d_call: TRBD1; v_call: TRBV5-1; cdr3_nt: TGCGCCAGCAATCCGGGACAGGGCTACATGAACACTGAAGCTTTCTTT; cdr3_aa: CASNPGQGYMNTEAFF
clone_size: .; j_call: TRBJ2-7; d_call: TRBD1; v_call: TRBV5-1; cdr3_nt: TGCGCCAGCAGCTTGGGACAGGGCTTTGACGAGCAGTACTTC; cdr3_aa: CASSLGQGFDEQYF
clone_size: .; j_call: TRBJ2-7; d_call: .; v_call: TRBV6-5; cdr3_nt: TGTGCCAGCAGTTACTCAGGGGGAGGGCCTCTGGGGGAGCAGTACTTC; cdr3_aa: CASSYSGGGPLGEQYF
clone_size: .; j_call: TRBJ1-4; d_call: .; v_call: TRBV14; cdr3_nt: TGTGCCAGCAGCCCCAGAGTAGGAGCGGAAAAACTGTTTTTT; cdr3_aa: CASSPRVGAEKLFF
clone_size: .; j_call: TRBJ1-1; d_call: .; v_call: TRBV10-3; cdr3_nt: TGTGCCATCAGTGAGTCCGGGAGCCATAACACTGAAGCTTTCTTT; cdr3_aa: CAISESGSHNTEAFF
clone_size: .; j_call: TRBJ2-3; d_call: TRBD1; v_call: TRBV7-3; cdr3_nt: TGTGCCAGCAGCCCGGACAGGGGAGGTACAGATACGCAGTATTTT; cdr3_aa: CASSPDRGGTDTQYF
clone_size: .; j_call: TRBJ2-3; d_call: .; v_call: TRBV27; cdr3_nt: TGTGCCAGCCAGGGGTTCCGCACAGATACGCAGTATTTT; cdr3_aa: CASQGFRTDTQYF
clone_size: .; j_call: TRBJ1-1; d_call: .; v_call: TRBV6-1; cdr3_nt: TGTGCCAGCAGTGATACTGCAGTCAACACTGAAGCTTTCTTT; cdr3_aa: CASSDTAVNTEAFF
clone_size: .; j_call: TRBJ2-7; d_call: TRBD1; v_call: TRBV6-5; cdr3_nt: TGTGCCAGCAGTTGGCGACAGGGCACCTACGAGCAGTACTTC; cdr3_aa: CASSWRQGTYEQYF
clone_size: .; j_call: TRBJ2-5; d_call: .; v_call: TRBV6-1; cdr3_nt: TGTGCCAGCAGTGAATCAGTCGGGTCCCTTCCTAGGTCAGAGACCCAGTACTTC; cdr3_aa: CASSESVGSLPRSETQYF
clone_size: .; j_call: TRBJ2-3; d_call: TRBD1; v_call: TRBV9; cdr3_nt: TGTGCCAGCAGCGTAGGGCTGGGGACAGGGGGCAGAGATACGCAGTATTTT; cdr3_aa: CASSVGLGTGGRDTQYF
clone_size: few; j_call: TRBJ2-7; d_call: .; v_call: TRBV5-4; cdr3_nt: TGTGCCAGCAGCTCCAGGGTTGGCGGTTCCTACGAGCAGTACTTC; cdr3_aa: CASSSRVGGSYEQYF
clone_size: .; j_call: TRBJ1-1; d_call: .; v_call: TRBV2; cdr3_nt: TGTGCCAGCAGTTTAGGGTGGCTCGGGGGCACTGAAGCTTTCTTT; cdr3_aa: CASSLGWLGGTEAFF
clone_size: .; j_call: TRBJ2-2; d_call: TRBD2; v_call: TRBV29-1; cdr3_nt: TGCAGCGTTGTTCCTAGCGGGAGAGGGAGCACCGGGGAGCTGTTTTTT; cdr3_aa: CSVVPSGRGSTGELFF
clone_size: .; j_call: TRBJ1-5; d_call: .; v_call: TRBV10-2; cdr3_nt: TGCGCCAGCAGTGAGTCCGGGGGCTCTCAGCCCCAGCATTTT; cdr3_aa: CASSESGGSQPQHF
clone_size: .; j_call: TRBJ2-5; d_call: TRBD2; v_call: TRBV7-8; cdr3_nt: TGTGCCCTCGGTGGTCCGGGAGGGTACCAAGAGACCCAGTACTTC; cdr3_aa: CALGGPGGYQETQYF
clone_size: .; j_call: TRBJ2-5; d_call: TRBD1; v_call: TRBV15; cdr3_nt: TGTGCCACCAAGGGGGCTGGTGAGACCCAGTACTTC; cdr3_aa: CATKGAGETQYF
clone_size: .; j_call: TRBJ2-1; d_call: TRBD2; v_call: TRBV4-1; cdr3_nt: TGCGCCAGCAGCCAATCAACTAGCGGGATGGATGAGCAGTTCTTC; cdr3_aa: CASSQSTSGMDEQFF
clone_size: once; j_call: TRBJ2-7; d_call: .; v_call: TRBV7-6; cdr3_nt: TGTGCCAGCAGCCCACCTCTAACCTACGAGCAGTACTTC; cdr3_aa: CASSPPLTYEQYF
clone_size: few; j_call: TRBJ2-6; d_call: .; v_call: TRBV27; cdr3_nt: TGTGCCAGCAGGCAGATCAGGGGTTCGAGCTCTGGGGCCAACGTCCTGACTTTC; cdr3_aa: CASRQIRGSSSGANVLTF
clone_size: .; j_call: TRBJ2-3; d_call: TRBD2; v_call: TRBV5-1; cdr3_nt: TGCGCCAGCAGCTTGGTAGGCGGGAGTACAGATACGCAGTATTTT; cdr3_aa: CASSLVGGSTDTQYF
clone_size: .; j_call: TRBJ1-1; d_call: TRBD1; v_call: TRBV5-1; cdr3_nt: TGCGCCAGCAGCGCAGGGGGCCCTAACACTGAAGCTTTCTTT; cdr3_aa: CASSAGGPNTEAFF
clone_size: .; j_call: TRBJ1-1; d_call: .; v_call: TRBV6-1; cdr3_nt: TGTGCCAGCAGTGAATGGGGGGCCTGGAACACTGAAGCTTTCTTT; cdr3_aa: CASSEWGAWNTEAFF
clone_size: .; j_call: TRBJ2-7; d_call: .; v_call: TRBV7-2; cdr3_nt: TGTGCCAGCAGCTTAGCAGGGGGCGGGAGACCTAACGAGCAGTACTTC; cdr3_aa: CASSLAGGGRPNEQYF
clone_size: many; j_call: TRBJ2-7; d_call: TRBD2; v_call: TRBV6-6; cdr3_nt: TGTGCCAGCAGTCACACGACTAGCGGGGTCGTTTACGAGCAGTACTTC; cdr3_aa: CASSHTTSGVVYEQYF
clone_size: many; j_call: TRBJ1-2; d_call: .; v_call: TRBV10-3; cdr3_nt: TGTGCCATCAGTGAGTCCACGGCTGGCTACACCTTC; cdr3_aa: CAISESTAGYTF
clone_size: .; j_call: TRBJ2-7; d_call: .; v_call: TRBV19; cdr3_nt: TGTGCCAGTAGTTCGGTCTACGCCTACGAGCAGTACTTC; cdr3_aa: CASSSVYAYEQYF
clone_size: .; j_call: TRBJ2-1; d_call: .; v_call: TRBV29-1; cdr3_nt: TGCCTTGGGGGTTTCGACAATGAGCAGTTCTTC; cdr3_aa: CLGGFDNEQFF
clone_size: .; j_call: TRBJ2-3; d_call: .; v_call: TRBV2; cdr3_nt: TGTGCCAGCAGTGTATCTCCGACCCGCACAGATACGCAGTATTTT; cdr3_aa: CASSVSPTRTDTQYF
clone_size: .; j_call: TRBJ1-3; d_call: .; v_call: TRBV11-2; cdr3_nt: TGTGCCAGCAGCTTAGGACCGTACTCTGGAAACACCATATATTTT; cdr3_aa: CASSLGPYSGNTIYF
clone_size: .; j_call: TRBJ2-1; d_call: .; v_call: TRBV29-1; cdr3_nt: TGCAGCGTTGAAAATTCGTGGGACGAGCAGTTCTTC; cdr3_aa: CSVENSWDEQFF
clone_size: .; j_call: TRBJ2-1; d_call: .; v_call: TRBV6-4; cdr3_nt: TGTGCCAGCAGCGCTACTATGGGCCCCAATGAGCAGTTCTTC; cdr3_aa: CASSATMGPNEQFF
clone_size: .; j_call: TRBJ1-1; d_call: .; v_call: TRBV7-8; cdr3_nt: TGTGCCAGCAGCCAGCAGGGAAGTGGCGCTGAAGCTTTCTTT; cdr3_aa: CASSQQGSGAEAFF
clone_size: .; j_call: TRBJ2-7; d_call: TRBD2; v_call: TRBV4-1; cdr3_nt: TGCGCCAGCAGCCCCCTAGAGACTAGCGGGATTCCCTACGAGCAGTACTTC; cdr3_aa: CASSPLETSGIPYEQYF
clone_size: few; j_call: TRBJ2-1; d_call: TRBD2; v_call: TRBV4-1; cdr3_nt: TGCGCCAGCAGCCCGGGACTAGCCCAGTACAATGAGCAGTTCTTC; cdr3_aa: CASSPGLAQYNEQFF
clone_size: once; j_call: TRBJ2-3; d_call: .; v_call: TRBV5-1; cdr3_nt: TGCGCCAGCAGCTTGCGGACCGCCGGGACAGATACGCAGTATTTT; cdr3_aa: CASSLRTAGTDTQYF
clone_size: .; j_call: TRBJ1-2; d_call: .; v_call: TRBV28; cdr3_nt: TGTGCCAGCAGGGACAGTAATCAAGTCTATGGCTACACCTTC; cdr3_aa: CASRDSNQVYGYTF
clone_size: .; j_call: TRBJ2-7; d_call: TRBD2; v_call: TRBV2; cdr3_nt: TGTGCCAGCGGTCGGGAGGGCTTGAGGGAGCAGTACTTC; cdr3_aa: CASGREGLREQYF
clone_size: .; j_call: TRBJ2-3; d_call: TRBD2; v_call: TRBV4-2; cdr3_nt: TGTGCCAGCAGCCAAGATCTTAGGATTAGCGGGACGACAGATACGCAGTATTTT; cdr3_aa: CASSQDLRISGTTDTQYF
clone_size: .; j_call: TRBJ2-1; d_call: .; v_call: TRBV5-4; cdr3_nt: TGTGCCAGCAGCTTGGGGGGCCAGCAATTCGGGCAGTTCTTC; cdr3_aa: CASSLGGQQFGQFF
clone_size: .; j_call: TRBJ2-1; d_call: .; v_call: TRBV30; cdr3_nt: TGTGCCTGGAATCCCCTTCTGTTCTCCTACAATGAGCAGTTCTTC; cdr3_aa: CAWNPLLFSYNEQFF
clone_size: .; j_call: TRBJ2-1; d_call: TRBD2; v_call: TRBV7-3; cdr3_nt: TGTGCCAGCAGCTTGGGACTAGGGCGGGAATACAATGAGCAGTTCTTC; cdr3_aa: CASSLGLGREYNEQFF
clone_size: .; j_call: TRBJ1-2; d_call: .; v_call: TRBV18; cdr3_nt: TGTGCCAGCTCACCAGCGGGAGCGGACTATGGCTACACCTTC; cdr3_aa: CASSPAGADYGYTF
clone_size: .; j_call: TRBJ2-7; d_call: TRBD2; v_call: TRBV10-2; cdr3_nt: TGCGCCAGCAGGACTAGCGGCTACGAGCAGTACTTC; cdr3_aa: CASRTSGYEQYF
clone_size: .; j_call: TRBJ2-3; d_call: .; v_call: TRBV5-1; cdr3_nt: TGCGCCAGCAGCTTAGGGGGGAAGGGCACAGATACGCAGTATTTT; cdr3_aa: CASSLGGKGTDTQYF
clone_size: .; j_call: TRBJ1-5; d_call: .; v_call: TRBV6-5; cdr3_nt: TGTGCCAGCAGCCCACACGGGGCGCGCAATCAGCCCCAGCATTTT; cdr3_aa: CASSPHGARNQPQHF
clone_size: .; j_call: TRBJ2-5; d_call: .; v_call: TRBV28; cdr3_nt: TGTGCCAGCAGATTCAGGGAATCCTCAGAGACCCAGTACTTC; cdr3_aa: CASRFRESSETQYF
clone_size: .; j_call: TRBJ1-1; d_call: .; v_call: TRBV12-5; cdr3_nt: TGTGCTAGTGGCTGGGGGGGAACTGAAGCTTTCTTT; cdr3_aa: CASGWGGTEAFF
clone_size: .; j_call: TRBJ2-1; d_call: .; v_call: TRBV7-3; cdr3_nt: TGTGCCAGCAGCCTGTCCGGAGGACAGAGTGAGCAGTTCTTC; cdr3_aa: CASSLSGGQSEQFF
clone_size: .; j_call: TRBJ1-1; d_call: .; v_call: TRBV4-1; cdr3_nt: TGCGCCAGCAGCCAAGTTGGGGCGGGGGGCACTGAAGCTTTCTTT; cdr3_aa: CASSQVGAGGTEAFF
clone_size: .; j_call: TRBJ2-2; d_call: .; v_call: TRBV5-6; cdr3_nt: TGTGCCAGCAGCAAGGGACTTTACACCGGGGAGCTGTTTTTT; cdr3_aa: CASSKGLYTGELFF
clone_size: .; j_call: TRBJ2-7; d_call: TRBD2; v_call: TRBV19; cdr3_nt: TGTGCCAGTAGTTGGACTAGCGGGAGCAGTTCTTACGAGCAGTACTTC; cdr3_aa: CASSWTSGSSSYEQYF
clone_size: .; j_call: TRBJ2-7; d_call: .; v_call: TRBV5-6; cdr3_nt: TGTGCCAGCAGCTACGGACCAGCTACCTACGAGCAGTACTTC; cdr3_aa: CASSYGPATYEQYF